The subject of this entry is one TCR beta chain. Its antigen is currently unknown. The data belong to a study of cytomegalovirus exposure and HLA in healthy donors. Findings of the study overall: For most TCR beta V segments, an earlier analysis put the productive rate at about 87% or about 30% of the time.

The primer mix had 60 Vbeta and 13 Jbeta primers. Data came from immunoSEQ multiplex PCR; TCRdb stores just in-frame clones and leaves some out. The top ten hold about 10% of the sample, which has 180,000 or so clones, approximately 83% seen once. Germline values: CDR1 SQVTM, CDR2 ANQGSEA. This CDR3 contains 15 residues. V lost 7 bases and J 4 bases, leaving 20 bases between the germline ends. This sequence was found in a man aged 18-30 years in good health and CMV-seropositive. The chain has TRBV29-1 and TRBJ1-3; D perhaps matches TRBD1 (5 bases). Sequencing was carried out using PBMCs. This chain's CDR3 is CSAILRGGSGNTIYF. The DNA of the CDR3 is TGCAGCGCAATCCTCCGGGGGGGATCCGGAAACACCATATATTTT. The full variable domain, completed using reference TRBV29-1 and TRBJ1-3, is SAVISQKPSRDICQRGTSLTIQCQVDSQVTMMFWYRQQPGQSLTLIATANQGSEATYESGFVIDKFPISRPNLTFSTLTVSNMSPEDSSIYLCSAILRGGSGNTIYFGEGSWLTVV.